This T cell receptor beta chain is from a study of T cell changes during pregnancy in multiple sclerosis. The protocol was immunoSEQ multiplex PCR, while the TCRdb copy is restricted to in-frame clones and leaves out a portion. The repertoire consists of roughly 41,000 clones, with more than 90% occurring once and the leading ten covering roughly 7.2%. From germline, CDR1 is SQVTM and CDR2 ANQGSEA. This CDR3 spans 14 amino acids. V shed 1 base and J shed 1 base, with 7 bases lying between them. The chain has TRBV29-1 and TRBJ2-2; D is unclear. This TCR derives from a female donor with multiple sclerosis, enrolled in a pregnancy study. The sample in question was CD8+ T cells from peripheral blood mononuclear cells, obtained in the third trimester of pregnancy. The DNA of the CDR3 is TGCAGCGTTGAAGGGCATATGAACACCGGGGAGCTGTTTTTT. Its translation is CSVEGHMNTGELFF.